The clone carrying this T cell receptor (beta chain) was counted a single time. Its antigen is not known. This sample was taken from a study of T cell responses to AZD1222 COVID-19 vaccine. Whole-study findings and limits: Only five or six AZD1222 recipients were seropositive at baseline. Repertoires were collected only later (after the peak T cell response had occurred). Unmutated variant regions are reportedly the target of nearly half of TCRs that are spike-specific. Mostly white British, mostly female donors; authors suggested clonal diversity may be underestimated.

Losses at the gene ends were 8 bases for V and 1 base for J; bases not matched to a gene: 4. This CDR3 is 13 amino acids long. The table came from immunoSEQ multiplex PCR; TCRdb's copy has only in-frame clones and leaves some out. The profile shows under 150,000 clones, approximately 89% of them singletons. This chain joins TRBV12-3 or TRBV12-4 and TRBJ1-2, with TRBD1 matching 7 bases. This clonotype originated in an adult who received the AZD1222 COVID-19 vaccine. Sequencing used peripheral blood, obtained 28 days after the second AZD1222 dose. In nucleotides, the CDR3 is TGTGCCAGCCAGACAGGGAGTAACTATGGCTACACCTTC. Amino acid sequence: CASQTGSNYGYTF.